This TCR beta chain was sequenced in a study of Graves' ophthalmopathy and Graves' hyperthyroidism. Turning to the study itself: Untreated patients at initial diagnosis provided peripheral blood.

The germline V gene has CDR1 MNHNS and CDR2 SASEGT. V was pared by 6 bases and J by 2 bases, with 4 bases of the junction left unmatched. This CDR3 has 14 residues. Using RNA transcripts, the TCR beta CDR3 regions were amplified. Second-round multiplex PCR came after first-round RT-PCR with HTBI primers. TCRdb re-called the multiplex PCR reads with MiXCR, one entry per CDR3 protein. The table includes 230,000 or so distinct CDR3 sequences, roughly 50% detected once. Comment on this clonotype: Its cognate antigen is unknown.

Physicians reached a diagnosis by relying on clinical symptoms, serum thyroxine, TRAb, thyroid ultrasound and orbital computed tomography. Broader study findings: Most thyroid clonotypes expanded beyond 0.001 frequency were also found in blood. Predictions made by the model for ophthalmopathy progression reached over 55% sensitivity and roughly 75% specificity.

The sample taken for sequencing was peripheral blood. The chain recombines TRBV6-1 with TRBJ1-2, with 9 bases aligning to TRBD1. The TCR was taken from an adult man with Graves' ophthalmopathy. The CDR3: CASREQGANYGYTF. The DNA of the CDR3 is TGTGCCAGCAGAGAACAGGGGGCGAACTATGGCTACACCTTC.